A single T cell receptor beta chain is shown here with its context. Its antigen is not yet known. One base away there is no much larger clone; base qualities are not given. A distance of 20 bases separates the germline ends of V and J, which lose 6 bases and 0 bases respectively. From cysteine to phenylalanine, the CDR3 is 16 amino acids long. Of all the DNA, just the CDR3 is kept, 48 bases in frame from base 1. CDR1 DFQATT and CDR2 SNEGSKA are derived from the germline V gene (reference sequence). This sample is drawn from a study of T-cell reconstitution after alpha-beta-depleted transplantation in children (dated by TCRdb to 2016 to 2017). Regarding the study in general: The study quantitatively tracked T-cell immune reconstitution after TCRalphabeta/CD19-depleted allogeneic hematopoietic cell transplantation in children using TCR repertoire profiling. Study-level results and caveats: Apparently early alphabetaT-cell count recovery about two months after transplant reportedly relied on only several hundred rapidly expanded clones derived from non-depleted graft cells. In some patients, the high TCRbeta diversity seen at day 60 was put down to recipient T cells and intrathymic progenitors that had survived conditioning. Hyperexpanded clone frequencies declined over subsequent months; after one year, T-cell counts and TCRbeta diversity were mostly attributed to newly produced T cells.

Library preparation used PCR. Instrument on record: Illumina HiSeq 2500. To normalize quantification of the TCRbeta repertoire, the TCR libraries were built with molecular barcoding that relied on unique molecular identifiers. In TCRdb, the public reads were trimmed at Q25 with fastp and aligned with MiXCR, with productive beta chains retained. Entries are consolidated by CDR3 protein sequence, retaining the most common genes and DNA. The sample yields 500,000 to 750,000 distinct CDR3 sequences; 27% were counted once. The top ten constitute 36% of the sample. Interpreted using the paper, the treatment or condition label stands for: allogeneic hematopoietic cell transplantation with graft depleted of TCRalphabeta T cells and CD19 B cells. The transplant recipients were children given TCRalphabeta/CD19-depleted allogeneic hematopoietic cell grafts.

This receptor chain uses TRBV20-1 and TRBJ1-2; the D gene is possibly TRBD1, with 5 bases matching. This clonotype originated in a boy in the first two years of life with Wiskott-Aldrich syndrome, due to receive a stem cell transplant. The sequencing used PBMCs, collected before TCRalphabeta/CD19-depleted stem cell transplant. The nucleotide sequence reads TGCAGTGCCGAACCGACACCTTTGGGGCCTAACTATGGCTACACCTTC. Its protein is CSAEPTPLGPNYGYTF.